This T cell receptor beta chain was found in a study of cytomegalovirus exposure and HLA in healthy donors. Study findings and constraints: It was reported that TCR beta sequences correctly inferred the HLA-A and HLA-B alleles for most subjects. 15,000 to 20,000 TCR beta sequences were associated with HLA alleles at 0.05 false discovery rate in a later analysis. The productive fraction for most TCR beta V segments was about 87% or about 30% in an earlier analysis.

The V end was cut by 7 bases, the J end by 5 bases, with 11 bases between. This CDR3 comprises 11 residues. Germline-derived CDR1 and CDR2 are SQVTM and ANQGSEA. Note on this clone: Its antigen is unidentified.

60 Vbeta and 13 Jbeta primers were used in PCR. Assay: immunoSEQ multiplex PCR; the TCRdb copy retains only in-frame clones and omits some. The sample gives roughly 150,000 clones, around four fifths of which show up once; about 1.5% is in the top ten. This receptor was obtained from a male donor in good health and CMV-seronegative. The specimen was PBMCs. This chain uses TRBV29-1 with TRBJ2-5, with D uncertain. The CDR3 nucleotides read TGCAGCGCCGCGAGTTGGGAGACCCAGTACTTC. As protein: CSAASWETQYF.